The 7 T cell receptor beta chains presented below share a single source sample, sequenced in a study of STAT5B mutations in CD4+ large granular lymphocyte leukemia (dated 2022 in TCRdb). Libraries were constructed by the immunoSEQ multiplex PCR assay. TCRdb provides this immuneACCESS table in a form limited to in-frame rearrangements. Some clones are lacking; in checked studies, under half of them reflect an unresolved V gene, and why the rest are absent is not known. The sample table records approximately 49,000 clones; around 70% of these occur just once. The top ten clonotypes cover 1.5% of the sample. Input material: CD4+ T cells from blood buffy coats. The receptors here all came from a human donor in good health.

This clone showed up just a few times. This chain joins TRBV19 and TRBJ1-5; D not certain. Germline values: CDR1 LNHDA, CDR2 SQIVND (reference sequence). Trimming cost V 5 bases and J 5 bases, with 13 bases left between them. The CDR3 sequence is 14 residues long. This CDR3 is CASSWLGHDQPQHF. In nucleotides, the CDR3 is TGTGCCAGTAGTTGGCTTGGCCATGATCAGCCCCAGCATTTT.

The V gene is TRBV30, the J gene TRBJ1-3; D may be TRBD1 (5 bases). CDR1 is GTSNPN, CDR2 SVGIG, per germline (reference sequence). The CDR3 loop spans 13 amino acids. Deletions cut 3 bases from V and 3 bases from J, with 9 bases between. The DNA of the CDR3 is TGTGCCTGGAGCTATGGACATGGAAACACCATATATTTT. It is translated as CAWSYGHGNTIYF.

This chain uses TRBV7-9 with TRBJ1-1; D is unresolved. Germline loops: CDR1 SEHNR, CDR2 FQNEAQ (reference sequence). CDR3 length equals 12 residues. Trimming left V 6 bases short and J 6 bases short, with 11 bases between. Written as DNA, the CDR3 is TGTGCCAGCAGTCTTCAAGAAGCTGAAGCTTTCTTT. Its protein is CASSLQEAEAFF.

This clone was observed a handful of times. The chain carries TRBV6-6 and TRBJ1-6; D is unresolved. CDR3 size: 13 residues. CDR1 and CDR2 (germline): MNHNY, SVGAGI (reference sequence). The V gene lost 4 bases and the J gene lost 7 bases, with 8 bases spanning the gap. CDR3 sequence reads: CASSSRENSPLHF. For the CDR3, the DNA is TGTGCCAGCAGTTCTAGGGAGAATTCACCCCTCCACTTT.

The V and J genes are TRBV14 and TRBJ2-2, with D tentatively TRBD1 or TRBD2 (5 bases each). There are 15 residues in the CDR3. The V gene's germline CDR1 is SGHDN and CDR2 FVKESK. V lost 1 base, J lost 4 bases, and 10 bases lay in between. The CDR3 region is CASSQVGTITGELFF. CDR3 sequence (DNA): TGTGCCAGCAGCCAAGTTGGGACGATCACCGGGGAGCTGTTTTTT.

This sequence joins TRBV19 and TRBJ1-5; D call uncertain. The V end was cut by 3 bases, the J end by 1 base, with 10 bases between. This CDR3 contains 15 residues. The germline V gene has CDR1 LNHDA and CDR2 SQIVND (reference sequence). CDR3: CASSIRTESNQPQHF. The CDR3 bases are TGTGCCAGTAGTATTCGGACCGAGAGCAATCAGCCCCAGCATTTT. The full variable domain, its missing parts supplied by reference TRBV19 and TRBJ1-5, is DGGITQSPKYLFRKEGQNVTLSCEQNLNHDAMYWYRQDPGQGLRLIYYSQIVNDFQKGDIAEGYSVSREKKESFPLTVTSAQKNPTAFYLCASSIRTESNQPQHFGDGTRLSIL.

This chain joins TRBV5-8 and TRBJ2-5; 15 bases match TRBD2. Per germline, CDR1 SGHTS and CDR2 YDEGEE. The ends lost 4 bases at V and 4 bases at J; junction bases unmatched: 5. CDR3 length equals 16 residues. This CDR3 is CASSTWTSGGAETQYF. The CDR3 bases are TGTGCCAGCAGCACCTGGACTAGCGGGGGGGCAGAGACCCAGTACTTC.